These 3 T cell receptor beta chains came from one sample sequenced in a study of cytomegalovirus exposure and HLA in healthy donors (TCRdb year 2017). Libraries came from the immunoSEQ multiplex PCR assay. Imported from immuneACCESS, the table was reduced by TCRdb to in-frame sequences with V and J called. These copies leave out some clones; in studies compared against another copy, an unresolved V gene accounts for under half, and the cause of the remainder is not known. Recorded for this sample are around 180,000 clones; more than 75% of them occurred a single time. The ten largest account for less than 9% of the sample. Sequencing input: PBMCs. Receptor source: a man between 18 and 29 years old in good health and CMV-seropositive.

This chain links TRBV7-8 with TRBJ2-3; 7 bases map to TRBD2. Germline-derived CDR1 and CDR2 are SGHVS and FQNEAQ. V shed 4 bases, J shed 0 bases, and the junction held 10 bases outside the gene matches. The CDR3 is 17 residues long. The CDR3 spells CASSSRPAGVSTDTQYF. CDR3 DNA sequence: TGTGCCAGCAGCTCCCGGCCCGCGGGAGTAAGCACAGATACGCAGTATTTT.

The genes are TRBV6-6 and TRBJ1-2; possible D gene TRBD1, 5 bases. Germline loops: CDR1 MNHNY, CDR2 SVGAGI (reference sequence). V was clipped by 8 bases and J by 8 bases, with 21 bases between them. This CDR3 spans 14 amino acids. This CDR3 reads CASWDGGTLRGYTF. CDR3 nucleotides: TGTGCCAGCTGGGATGGCGGGACTCTACGGGGCTACACCTTC.

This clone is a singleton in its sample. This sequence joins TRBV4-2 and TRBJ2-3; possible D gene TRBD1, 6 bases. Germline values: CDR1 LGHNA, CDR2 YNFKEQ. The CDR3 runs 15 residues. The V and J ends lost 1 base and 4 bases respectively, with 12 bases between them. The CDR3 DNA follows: TGTGCCAGCAGCCAAGTTGGGGGCAGGGCAGATACGCAGTATTTT. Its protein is CASSQVGGRADTQYF.